This T cell receptor beta chain originates from a study of blood T cell repertoires in COVID-19. Study-wide background: Acute and convalescent COVID-19 specimens originated in the United States, Italy and Spain. Sample material is recorded as cDNA or gDNA derived from T cells, B-cell-depleted T cells, or PBMCs.

Participant-given clinical history determined each cohort assignment. Authors' processing steps: Quantification of nucleated cells was approximated via reference gene primer amplification. TCRdb's copy holds only in-frame clones and misses some; the assay was immunoSEQ multiplex PCR. V and J calls and clone size are those listed in that table; D and trimming were worked out from the DNA. The data contain roughly 220,000 clones, 86% of them singletons. Looked up from germline, CDR1 is SQVTM and CDR2 is ANQGSEA. CDR3 length: 13 residues. Trimming pared 2 bases from V and 0 bases from J, leaving 5 bases between.

The TCR originated in a woman aged 40 to 50 with acute COVID-19. The sequenced sample consisted of PBMCs or T cells enriched from blood (not recorded which). V and J are TRBV29-1 and TRBJ2-1, with D tentatively TRBD2 (5 bases). CDR3 in amino acids: CSVETSSYNEQFF. The CDR3 DNA is TGCAGCGTTGAAACTAGCTCCTACAATGAGCAGTTCTTC.